Presented here are 10 T cell receptor beta chains from one specimen sequenced in a study of blood T cells in healthy people across ages. Next came a second PCR, run for roughly 6 to 11 cycles, which used a sample-barcoded 5' primer along with a J-beta primer mix. TCRdb itself ran the 5' RACE reads through MiXCR, one entry per CDR3 protein. The data hold roughly 800,000 distinct CDR3 sequences, with around a quarter observed a single time. The data were also submitted as part of a second study, on T cells of mothers and their children.

The sequencing input was blood. These receptor sequences come from a boy aged 10-17 years in good health.

The sample holds a few counts of this clonotype. This chain uses TRBV12-3 or TRBV12-4 with TRBJ2-7; TRBD1 is a possible D gene (5 bases). V lost 4 bases to trimming and J lost 4 bases, with 8 bases between them. The CDR3 has 12 amino acids. As DNA, the CDR3 is TGTGCCAGCAGTTCAGGGATGTACGAGCAGTACTTC. It codes for CASSSGMYEQYF.

The chain uses TRBV19 and TRBJ1-3; the D is unclear. Germline V gene sequence: CDR1 LNHDA, CDR2 SQIVND (reference sequence). V lost 6 bases and J 0 bases, leaving 9 bases between the germline ends. This CDR3 comprises 14 residues. The CDR3: CASRKEGSGNTIYF. CDR3 DNA sequence: TGTGCCAGTAGGAAGGAAGGCTCTGGAAACACCATATATTTT.

This chain uses TRBV7-3 with TRBJ2-3, with D possibly being TRBD2 (5 bases). V lost 0 bases to trimming and J lost 2 bases, with 9 bases between them. CDR3 length: 15 amino acids. Germline V lookup: CDR1 SGHTA, CDR2 FQGTGA. CDR3 residues: CASSLTGVATDTQYF. As DNA, the CDR3 is TGTGCCAGCAGCTTAACCGGGGTAGCCACAGATACGCAGTATTTT.

This clonotype was recorded once. The V call is TRBV20-1, the J call TRBJ2-3; possibly TRBD2 for D (5 bases). The CDR3 has 14 residues. The germline CDR1 and CDR2 sequences are DFQATT and SNEGSKA (reference sequence). With 5 bases removed from V and 2 bases from J, the gap between germline ends came to 14 bases. CDR3 in amino acids: CSAYNGVFTDTQYF. The CDR3 DNA is TGCAGTGCTTATAACGGGGTGTTCACAGATACGCAGTATTTT.

This clonotype was seen a handful of times. The rearrangement links TRBV5-1 to TRBJ1-1; D not resolved. CDR1 and CDR2 (germline): SGHRS, YFSETQ. The CDR3 is made up of 13 amino acids. The V and J ends lost 4 bases and 3 bases respectively, with 10 bases between them. The CDR3 here is CASSLLGHTEAFF. CDR3 sequence (DNA): TGCGCCAGCAGCCTCTTAGGACACACTGAAGCTTTCTTT.

This clonotype was seen a few times. The chain couples TRBV7-9 to TRBJ1-6; no reliable D call. CDR1 is SEHNR, CDR2 FQNEAQ, per germline (reference sequence). CDR3 length: 14 amino acids. Trimming pared 0 bases from V and 10 bases from J, leaving 10 bases between. CDR3 amino acids: CASSLAVYRSPLHF. The CDR3 nucleotides are TGTGCCAGCAGCTTAGCTGTGTACCGATCACCCCTCCACTTT.

The rearrangement joins TRBV6-2 or TRBV6-3 to TRBJ2-2; D is unresolved. The CDR3 is 16 amino acids. Trimming took off 9 bases at V and 0 bases at J, with 17 bases between the two ends. Germline CDR1 and CDR2: MNHEY and SVGEGT. DNA for the CDR3: TGTGCCAGTCCCGCCGGGCCGGCAGCGAACACCGGGGAGCTGTTTTTT. Its protein product is CASPAGPAANTGELFF.

The rearrangement uses TRBV20-1 and TRBJ2-3; D is unclear. This CDR3 has 16 residues. Trimming cost V 3 bases and J 0 bases, with 16 bases left between them. The germline CDR1 and CDR2 sequences are DFQATT and SNEGSKA (reference sequence). The CDR3 DNA reads as TGCAGTGCTAGTTCCTTAGCCCTTTTCAGCACAGATACGCAGTATTTT. Its translation is CSASSLALFSTDTQYF.

The V call is TRBV7-9, the J call TRBJ1-4, with TRBD1 identical over 12 bases. CDR3 length: 17 residues. Germline V gene sequence: CDR1 SEHNR, CDR2 FQNEAQ (reference sequence). The trim removed 8 bases at V and 0 bases at J, leaving 7 bases unmatched. CDR3 region: CASGPGTGGSTNEKLFF. DNA for the CDR3: TGTGCCAGCGGCCCTGGGACAGGGGGCTCAACTAATGAAAAACTGTTTTTT.

The gene calls are TRBV7-3 and TRBJ1-1, with a possible D match to TRBD1 (5 bases). V was trimmed by 5 bases and J by 14 bases, leaving 21 bases between them. This CDR3 is 13 amino acids long. Germline CDR1 reads SGHTA; CDR2 reads FQGTGA. In DNA, the CDR3 is TGTGCCAGCAGCCGCGGGGCGGCAGACAAGGTCTTCTTT. This translates into CASSRGAADKVFF. The whole variable domain, filled in from reference TRBV7-3 and TRBJ1-1, reads GAGVSQTPSNKVTEKGKYVELRCDPISGHTALYWYRQSLGQGPEFLIYFQGTGAADDSGLPNDRFFAVRPEGSVSTLKIQRTERGDSAVYLCASSRGAADKVFFGQGTRLTVV.